This T cell receptor (beta chain) was profiled in a study of T cell repertoires in cytomegalovirus infection. Germline loops: CDR1 PRHDT, CDR2 FYEKMQ (reference sequence). The CDR3 is 16 amino acids. V shed 5 bases and J shed 6 bases, with 21 bases lying between them. The sample holds a few counts of this clonotype. The antigen is unknown. TCRdb passed the reads through MiXCR, listing each CDR3 protein once. In the table there are about 140,000 distinct CDR3 sequences, more than 30% of which are singletons. The sequenced sample was CD8+ T cells from cultured PBMCs, obtained from culture after CMV antigen stimulation. The chain recombines TRBV13 with TRBJ2-3; D is possibly TRBD2 (6 bases). This clonotype was obtained from a human donor in good health (CMV status not recorded). Some clones in this sample may be carry-over from other donors' samples. The CDR3 loop is CASSPYGTVQEDTQYF. In DNA, the CDR3 is TGTGCCAGCAGCCCCTACGGGACTGTTCAAGAGGATACGCAGTATTTT.